Below are 8 T cell receptor beta chains sequenced from a single sample in a study of molecular identifiers for immune sequencing clone quantification. MiXCR, run by TCRdb on the PCR reads, gives a single entry per CDR3 protein. Of hundreds of thousands of distinct CDR3 sequences in the sample, about a fifth were seen once. The sample consisted of naive CD8+ T cells from blood, with Jurkat cell RNA spiked in. As for subset: FACS-sorted CD8+CD4-CCR7+CD45RA+ naive T cells. All receptors derive from a human donor in good health. Some libraries in this study had Jurkat cell RNA spiked in.

The chain links TRBV20-1 to TRBJ1-6; D gene uncertain. Trimming removed 2 bases at V and 0 bases at J, with 14 bases between. CDR3 length: 17 amino acids. Germline lookup yields CDR1 DFQATT and CDR2 SNEGSKA (reference sequence). The CDR3 loop is CSARLGSVSSYNSPLHF. The CDR3 DNA follows: TGCAGTGCTAGACTGGGAAGCGTGAGCTCCTATAATTCACCCCTCCACTTT.

This clonotype was detected ten times or more. V is TRBV28 and J is TRBJ2-2, with TRBD2 matching over 10 bases. The J segment lost 3 bases and the V segment lost 4 bases, leaving 5 bases of the junction unmatched. The CDR3 totals 16 residues. The germline V gene encodes CDR1 MDHEN and CDR2 SYDVKM. The CDR3 DNA reads as TGTGCCAGCAGTTCTGGGACTAGCGTTTACACCGGGGAGCTGTTTTTT. Translation gives CASSSGTSVYTGELFF. Using reference TRBV28 and TRBJ2-2 for the parts outside the CDR3, the full variable domain is DVKVTQSSRYLVKRTGEKVFLECVQDMDHENMFWYRQDPGLGLRLIYFSYDVKMKEKGDIPEGYSVSREKKERFSLILESASTNQTSMYLCASSSGTSVYTGELFFGEGSRLTVL.

This clonotype was detected many times. The chain links TRBV4-3 to TRBJ2-7; 8 nucleotides line up with TRBD1. The CDR3 consists of 14 residues. Germline lookup yields CDR1 LGHNA and CDR2 YSLEER. The trim removed 2 bases at V and 2 bases at J, leaving 2 bases unmatched. The CDR3 loop is CASSQQDRAYEQYF. CDR3 nucleotides: TGCGCCAGCAGCCAACAGGACAGGGCCTACGAGCAGTACTTC.

This clonotype was detected ten times or more. V usage is TRBV7-8 and J usage is TRBJ2-1; the D gene is possibly TRBD1 (6 bases). The CDR3 extends over 17 amino acids. Trimming cost V 1 base and J 0 bases, with 13 bases left between them. Germline CDR1 and CDR2: SGHVS and FQNEAQ. Written as DNA, the CDR3 is TGTGCCAGCAGCTTAGGCAGGGGCCAAAACTCCTACAATGAGCAGTTCTTC. Its translation is CASSLGRGQNSYNEQFF.

With respect to this clonotype: The junction does not match germline at one end; this may be a read error. This chain joins TRBV27 and TRBJ1-2; a weak D match, TRBD1 (6 bases). There are 15 residues in the CDR3. Per germline, CDR1 MNHEY and CDR2 SMNVEV (reference sequence). This CDR3 reads CASGPAGQGHYGHTF. CDR3 sequence (DNA): TGTGCCAGCGGTCCCGCCGGGCAGGGACACTATGGCCACACCTTC.

This clonotype has more than one count but fewer than ten. The chain uses TRBV25-1 and TRBJ2-5, with D unclear. V lost 1 base, J lost 4 bases, and 4 bases lay in between. Germline CDR1 and CDR2: MGHDK and SYGVNS. The CDR3 has 12 amino acids. DNA of the CDR3: TGTGCCAGCAGTGAATCCCGAGAGACCCAGTACTTC. Translating it yields CASSESRETQYF.

The V gene is TRBV3-1, the J gene TRBJ2-3; TRBD2 matches 9 bases. Trimming removed 1 base from V and 1 base from J; junction bases left unmatched: 3. CDR1 is LGHDT, CDR2 YNNKEL, per germline (reference sequence). This CDR3 is 16 amino acids long. The DNA for the CDR3 is TGTGCCAGCAGCCAAGGGCTAGCGGGGCGCACAGATACGCAGTATTTT. This codes for CASSQGLAGRTDTQYF.

This clonotype was seen ten or more times. The J gene is TRBJ1-4, the V gene TRBV7-2; a weak D match, TRBD1 (6 bases). Trimming stripped 1 base from V and 10 bases from J, with 13 bases between. The germline CDR1 and CDR2 sequences are SGHTA and FQGNSA. The CDR3 has 14 residues. Here the CDR3 DNA reads TGTGCCAGCAGCTTAGTGACACAGGGCGTAAAACTGTTTTTT. Translating it yields CASSLVTQGVKLFF.